Below, 27 T cell receptor beta chains from the same sample are listed, as sequenced in a study of cytomegalovirus exposure and HLA in healthy donors. The PCR was carried out with 60 Vbeta primers and 13 Jbeta primers. Generated by immunoSEQ multiplex PCR, the TCRdb table keeps only in-frame clones and is missing some. This table holds roughly 110,000 clones. The sample was PBMCs. The receptors here all came from a man between 35 and 55 years old in good health and CMV-seropositive.

Remarks on this clone: The junction differs from germline at one of its ends, possibly a read error. The chain carries TRBV6-5 and TRBJ2-7; perhaps TRBD1 as D (5 bases). Germline CDR1 is MNHEY and CDR2 is SVGAGI. The CDR3 extends over 13 amino acids. CDR3 loop: CASSDSLGPQQYF. As DNA, the CDR3 is TGTGCCAGCAGTGACTCACTGGGGCCCCAGCAGTACTTC.

This chain connects TRBV7-6 to TRBJ1-1; D remains unclear. Germline V gene sequence: CDR1 SGHVS, CDR2 FNYEAQ. The V end was cut by 5 bases, the J end by 3 bases, with 13 bases between. The CDR3 is made up of 14 amino acids. CDR3 DNA: TGTGCCAGCAGCCCATTCAGCGGGGACACTGAAGCTTTCTTT. It encodes CASSPFSGDTEAFF.

The chain joins TRBV28 to TRBJ2-1; 8 nucleotides match TRBD2. The CDR3 is 16 residues long. The trim removed 5 bases at V and 9 bases at J, leaving 15 bases unmatched. Germline V CDR1 and CDR2: MDHEN, SYDVKM. CDR3 residues: CASSPLTGTSGSEQFF. In DNA form, the CDR3 reads TGTGCCAGCAGTCCTTTAACCGGGACTAGTGGGTCTGAGCAGTTCTTC.

V is TRBV5-1 and J is TRBJ1-2; 10 bases are a match to TRBD1. There are 15 residues in the CDR3. With 7 bases clipped from V and 4 bases from J, the junction kept 10 bases outside the gene matches. Germline CDR1 is SGHRS and CDR2 is YFSETQ. CDR3 in amino acids: CASYLPGQGIYGYTF. CDR3 bases: TGCGCCAGCTACCTCCCGGGACAGGGGATCTATGGCTACACCTTC.

The chain has TRBV7-2 and TRBJ2-3; 12 positions match TRBD2. The CDR3 runs 19 residues. Germline V gene lookup returns CDR1 SGHTA and CDR2 FQGNSA. After removal of 1 base from V and 5 bases from J, the junction contained 13 bases not matched to a gene. CDR3 DNA: TGTGCCAGCAGCTTAGAAACACTAGCGGGAGGCAGCCCCTTAGATACGCAGTATTTT. It specifies CASSLETLAGGSPLDTQYF.

The gene calls are TRBV7-3 and TRBJ2-1, with 11 bases that match TRBD2. This CDR3 is 17 amino acids long. The germline V gene has CDR1 SGHTA and CDR2 FQGTGA. J lost 7 bases, V lost 4 bases, and 12 bases had no gene match. CDR3 region: CASSSSSETSGKNEQFF. In nucleotides, the CDR3 is TGTGCCAGCAGCTCATCTTCTGAGACTAGCGGGAAAAATGAGCAGTTCTTC. Filled out from reference TRBV7-3 and TRBJ2-1, the complete variable domain reads GAGVSQTPSNKVTEKGKYVELRCDPISGHTALYWYRQSLGQGPEFLIYFQGTGAADDSGLPNDRFFAVRPEGSVSTLKIQRTERGDSAVYLCASSSSSETSGKNEQFFGPGTRLTVL.

The CDR3 DNA is TGTGCCAGCAGCGCACAGGGAGTGGCCGCCTCCTATAATTCACCCCTCCACTTT. It translates to CASSAQGVAASYNSPLHF. The chain employs TRBV7-8 and TRBJ1-6; tentatively, D is TRBD1 (6 bases). CDR3 length: 18 residues. V shed 5 bases and J shed 0 bases, with 17 bases lying between them. The V gene's germline CDR1 is SGHVS and CDR2 FQNEAQ. The variable domain in full, with the rest retrieved from reference TRBV7-8 and TRBJ1-6, is GAGVSQSPRYKVAKRGQDVALRCDPISGHVSLFWYQQALGQGPEFLTYFQNEAQLDKSGLPSDRFFAERPEGSVSTLKIQRTQQEDSAVYLCASSAQGVAASYNSPLHFGNGTRLTVT.

The chain couples TRBV7-9 to TRBJ1-5; possibly TRBD1 for D (6 bases). The germline gives CDR1 SEHNR, CDR2 FQNEAQ (reference sequence). V lost 5 bases to trimming and J lost 7 bases, with 12 bases between them. The CDR3 totals 13 residues. Here the CDR3 reads CASSQTGLQPQHF. CDR3 nucleotides: TGTGCCAGCAGCCAAACAGGGTTGCAGCCCCAGCATTTT.

J is TRBJ2-1 and V is TRBV13; 9 positions match TRBD1. V trimming: 5 bases; J trimming: 9 bases; junction bases outside the gene matches: 8. The CDR3 totals 14 residues. Germline V lookup: CDR1 PRHDT, CDR2 FYEKMQ (reference sequence). Here the CDR3 DNA reads TGTGCCAGCAGCCACCCACAGGGGGCAGGTGAGCAGTTCTTC. It yields the protein CASSHPQGAGEQFF.

The V and J genes are TRBV5-4 and TRBJ2-5, with TRBD2 identical over 9 bases. CDR1 SGHNT and CDR2 YYREEE come from the germline V gene (reference sequence). The ends lost 4 bases at V and 4 bases at J; junction bases unmatched: 8. This CDR3 contains 15 residues. CDR3 residues: CASSNHGREGETQYF. CDR3 nucleotide sequence: TGTGCCAGCAGCAACCACGGGCGGGAGGGAGAGACCCAGTACTTC.

This rearrangement joins TRBV15 to TRBJ1-1, with D tentatively TRBD1 (6 bases). The CDR3 totals 15 residues. Germline CDR1 reads LNHNV; CDR2 reads YYDKDF (reference sequence). Trimming removed 0 bases at V and 8 bases at J, with 16 bases between. CDR3 loop: CATSRDLTGSSEAFF. The CDR3 bases are TGTGCCACCAGCAGAGATCTCACAGGGTCATCGGAAGCTTTCTTT.

The chain combines TRBV11-2 with TRBJ1-2; D is uncertain. CDR3 size: 14 residues. The V gene's germline CDR1 is SGHAT and CDR2 FQNNGV. V was shortened by 5 bases and J by 8 bases, with 18 bases between the two germline ends. CDR3 DNA sequence: TGTGCCAGCAGCGCCCACCGGGATATTGGGGGCTACACCTTC. This encodes CASSAHRDIGGYTF.

Notes on this clone: Other nucleotide sequences from this sample produce the same CDR3. This rearrangement joins TRBV2 to TRBJ2-7; unclear D gene. Trimming removed 3 bases from V and 3 bases from J, with 3 bases in between. There are 11 residues in the CDR3. Germline V gene lookup returns CDR1 SNHLY and CDR2 FYNNEI. The CDR3 loop reads CASSEYYEQYF. CDR3 DNA: TGTGCCAGCAGTGAGTACTACGAGCAGTACTTC. The variable domain in full, with the rest retrieved from reference TRBV2 and TRBJ2-7, is EPEVTQTPSHQVTQMGQEVILRCVPISNHLYFYWYRQILGQKVEFLVSFYNNEISEKSEIFDDQFSVERPDGSNFTLKIRSTKLEDSAMYFCASSEYYEQYFGPGTRLTVT.

The rearrangement joins TRBV2 to TRBJ2-1, with 10 bases matching TRBD2. The CDR3 contains 15 residues. CDR1 and CDR2 (germline): SNHLY, FYNNEI. The ends lost 7 bases at V and 9 bases at J; junction bases unmatched: 12. CDR3 sequence: CASTSRTSGGGEQFF. In DNA, the CDR3 is TGTGCCAGCACTTCCAGGACTAGCGGAGGGGGTGAGCAGTTCTTC.

The CDR3 DNA reads TGCGCCAGCAGCTCTGGGGCGGGGGACCGAACCTACGAGCAGTACTTC. Protein: CASSSGAGDRTYEQYF. V is TRBV5-1 and J is TRBJ2-7; 7 bases match TRBD2. Germline CDR1 is SGHRS and CDR2 is YFSETQ. Trimming took 3 bases from V and 2 from J; bases not matched to a gene: 11. The CDR3 is made up of 16 amino acids.

This rearrangement joins TRBV2 to TRBJ1-3; D unresolved. Germline V CDR1 and CDR2: SNHLY, FYNNEI. V gave up 3 bases and J gave up 0 bases, with 6 bases separating them. The CDR3 sequence is 14 residues long. CDR3 nucleotides: TGTGCCAGCAGTGATTTTTACTCTGGAAACACCATATATTTT. Amino acids: CASSDFYSGNTIYF.

The V call is TRBV5-1, the J call TRBJ1-1; 8 positions agree with TRBD1. This CDR3 contains 13 residues. CDR1 is SGHRS and CDR2 is YFSETQ in the germline V gene. Trimming at V came to 6 bases and at J to 1 base, leaving 2 bases not matched to a gene. As DNA, the CDR3 is TGCGCCAGCAACAGGGGGGCGAACACTGAAGCTTTCTTT. The encoded protein is CASNRGANTEAFF.

The chain recombines TRBV14 with TRBJ1-2; D may be TRBD1 (6 bases). Per the germline V gene, CDR1 is SGHDN and CDR2 is FVKESK. V was shortened by 3 bases and J by 7 bases, with 18 bases between the two germline ends. This CDR3 region has 15 residues. CDR3 nucleotide sequence: TGTGCCAGCAGCCAGACCACAGGGCGAACGACTGGCTACACCTTC. Its translation: CASSQTTGRTTGYTF. The complete variable domain, with remaining parts taken from reference TRBV14 and TRBJ1-2, reads EAGVTQFPSHSVIEKGQTVTLRCDPISGHDNLYWYRRVMGKEIKFLLHFVKESKQDESGMPNNRFLAERTGGTYSTLKVQPAELEDSGVYFCASSQTTGRTTGYTFGSGTRLTVV.

The chain is built from TRBV5-1 and TRBJ2-2, with 7 bases aligning to TRBD1. V lost 5 bases, J lost 1 base, and 14 bases stayed unmatched. The CDR3 extends over 18 amino acids. The germline gives CDR1 SGHRS, CDR2 YFSETQ. CDR3 bases: TGCGCCAGCAGTTCAGTACAGGGGTTCGACTTGAACACCGGGGAGCTGTTTTTT. Its translation is CASSSVQGFDLNTGELFF.

In DNA, the CDR3 is TGTGCTAGTGGTTTGGACCAACCGGGACTAGCGGGAGTAAGGAACTCCTACAATGAGCAGTTCTTC. Amino acids: CASGLDQPGLAGVRNSYNEQFF. The V and J genes are TRBV12-5 and TRBJ2-1; 14 bases are shared with TRBD2. The CDR3 extends over 22 amino acids. The germline gives CDR1 LGHNT, CDR2 FRNRAP. Trimming took 1 base from V and 0 from J; bases not matched to a gene: 14.

The J gene is TRBJ2-7, the V gene TRBV14; a weak D match, TRBD2 (5 bases). V gave up 3 bases and J gave up 7 bases, with 10 bases separating them. Per the germline V gene, CDR1 is SGHDN and CDR2 is FVKESK. The length of the CDR3 is 12 residues. CDR3: CASSHGDGEQYF. CDR3 nucleotide sequence: TGTGCCAGCAGCCACGGGGATGGGGAGCAGTACTTC.

The J gene is TRBJ2-7, the V gene TRBV5-4, with D possibly being TRBD1 (5 bases). There are 14 residues in the CDR3. V was cut by 0 bases and J by 4 bases, with 11 bases left in between. The germline gives CDR1 SGHNT, CDR2 YYREEE (reference sequence). CDR3 coding DNA: TGTGCCAGCAGCTTGGATTTTGGGGCATACGAGCAGTACTTC. Encoded protein: CASSLDFGAYEQYF.

The chain is built from TRBV30 and TRBJ2-2, with D hard to call. The CDR3 sequence is 11 residues long. Germline V gene data show CDR1 as GTSNPN and CDR2 as SVGIG (reference sequence). V lost 2 bases, J lost 7 bases, and 5 bases lay in between. CDR3 sequence: CAWSISGELFF. In DNA form, the CDR3 reads TGTGCCTGGAGTATCAGCGGGGAGCTGTTTTTT.

J is TRBJ2-4 and V is TRBV29-1; D perhaps matches TRBD1 (5 bases). CDR1 is SQVTM and CDR2 is ANQGSEA in the germline V gene. CDR3 length: 16 amino acids. The germline V and J ends were trimmed by 2 bases and 0 bases, with 14 bases remaining between them. The CDR3 reads CSVEPGRALAKNIQYF. CDR3 DNA sequence: TGCAGCGTTGAACCGGGCAGGGCTTTAGCCAAAAACATTCAGTACTTC.

In the case of this clone: Other nucleotide sequences in the sample specify the same CDR3. The chain couples TRBV6-1 to TRBJ1-5; a possible D gene is TRBD1 (5 bases). The closer fit of TRBJ2-3 to the DNA end suggests the J call may be wrong. Germline loops: CDR1 MNHNS, CDR2 SASEGT. The CDR3 length is 16 residues. CDR3 region: CASSEEGLFGNQPQYF. Written as DNA, the CDR3 is TGTGCCAGCAGTGAAGAGGGGTTGTTCGGCAACCAGCCCCAGTATTTT.

The chain employs TRBV5-1 and TRBJ2-7; 14 bases map to TRBD2. The CDR3 runs 15 residues. Germline V gene data show CDR1 as SGHRS and CDR2 as YFSETQ. The V gene end was trimmed by 4 bases and the J gene end by 6 bases; junction bases not matched to a gene: 6. The CDR3 bases are TGCGCCAGCAGCAGATGGACTAGCGGGAGGACCGAGCAGTACTTC. Encoded protein: CASSRWTSGRTEQYF.

The chain is built from TRBV5-6 and TRBJ1-5; 10 nucleotides agree with TRBD1. The CDR3 consists of 17 residues. V gave up 4 bases and J gave up 4 bases; unmatched junction bases: 11. Per germline, CDR1 SGHDT and CDR2 YYEEEE. The CDR3 sequence: CASSPSRDRGGNQPQHF. The CDR3 DNA is TGTGCCAGCAGCCCGTCCCGGGACAGGGGAGGAAATCAGCCCCAGCATTTT. Based on the CDR3 plus reference TRBV5-6 and TRBJ1-5, the full variable domain is DAGVTQSPTHLIKTRGQQVTLRCSPKSGHDTVSWYQQALGQGPQFIFQYYEEEERQRGNFPDRFSGHQFPNYSSELNVNALLLGDSALYLCASSPSRDRGGNQPQHFGDGTRLSIL.